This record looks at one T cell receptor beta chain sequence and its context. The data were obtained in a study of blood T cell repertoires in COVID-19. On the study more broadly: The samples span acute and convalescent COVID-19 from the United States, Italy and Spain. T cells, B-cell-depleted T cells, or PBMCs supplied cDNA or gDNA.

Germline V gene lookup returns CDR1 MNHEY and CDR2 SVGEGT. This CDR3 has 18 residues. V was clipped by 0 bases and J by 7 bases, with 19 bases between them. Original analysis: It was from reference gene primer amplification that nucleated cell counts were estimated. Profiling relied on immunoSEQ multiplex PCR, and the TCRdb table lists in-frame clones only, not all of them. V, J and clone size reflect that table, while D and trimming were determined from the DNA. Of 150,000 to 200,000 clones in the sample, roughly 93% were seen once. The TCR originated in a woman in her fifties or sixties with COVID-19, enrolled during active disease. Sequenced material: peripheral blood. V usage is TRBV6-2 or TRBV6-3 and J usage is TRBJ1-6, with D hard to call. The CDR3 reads CASSYSGAAVVLNSPLHF. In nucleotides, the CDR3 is TGTGCCAGCAGTTACTCCGGAGCAGCCGTCGTACTCAATTCACCCCTCCACTTT.